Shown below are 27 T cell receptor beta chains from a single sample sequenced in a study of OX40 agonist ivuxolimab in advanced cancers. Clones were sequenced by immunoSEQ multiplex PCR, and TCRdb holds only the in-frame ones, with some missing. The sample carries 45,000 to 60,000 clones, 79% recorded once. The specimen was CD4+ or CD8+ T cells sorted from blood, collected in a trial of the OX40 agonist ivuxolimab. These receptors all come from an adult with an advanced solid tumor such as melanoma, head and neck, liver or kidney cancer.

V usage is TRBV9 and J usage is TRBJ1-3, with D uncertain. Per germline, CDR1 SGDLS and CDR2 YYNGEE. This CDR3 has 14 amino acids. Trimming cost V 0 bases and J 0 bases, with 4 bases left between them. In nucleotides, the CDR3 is TGTGCCAGCAGCGTAGAGCTCTCTGGAAACACCATATATTTT. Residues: CASSVELSGNTIYF. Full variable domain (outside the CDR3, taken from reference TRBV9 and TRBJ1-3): DSGVTQTPKHLITATGQRVTLRCSPRSGDLSVYWYQQSLDQGLQFLIQYYNGEERAKGNILERFSAQQFPDLHSELNLSSLELGDSALYFCASSVELSGNTIYFGEGSWLTVV.

This chain's CDR3 is CASRRLAGAEQYF. CDR3 nucleotides: TGTGCCAGCAGAAGACTAGCGGGAGCCGAGCAGTACTTC. The gene calls are TRBV6-1 and TRBJ2-7, with 12 bases matching TRBD2. Germline CDR1 MNHNS, CDR2 SASEGT. The CDR3 extends over 13 amino acids. V dropped 6 bases and J dropped 6; count of bases not matched to a gene: 3.

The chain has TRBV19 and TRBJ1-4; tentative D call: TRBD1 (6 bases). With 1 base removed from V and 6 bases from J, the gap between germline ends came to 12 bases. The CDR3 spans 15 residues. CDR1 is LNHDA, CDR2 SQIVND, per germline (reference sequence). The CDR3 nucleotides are TGTGCCAGTAGTATAGCTCAGGGGACTCATGAAAAACTGTTTTTT. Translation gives CASSIAQGTHEKLFF.

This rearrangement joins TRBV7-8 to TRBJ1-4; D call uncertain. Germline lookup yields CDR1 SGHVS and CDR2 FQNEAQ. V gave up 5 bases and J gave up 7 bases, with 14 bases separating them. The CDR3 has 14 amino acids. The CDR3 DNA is TGTGCCAGCAGCCCCTACGAGTTGGGTGAAAAACTGTTTTTT. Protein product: CASSPYELGEKLFF.

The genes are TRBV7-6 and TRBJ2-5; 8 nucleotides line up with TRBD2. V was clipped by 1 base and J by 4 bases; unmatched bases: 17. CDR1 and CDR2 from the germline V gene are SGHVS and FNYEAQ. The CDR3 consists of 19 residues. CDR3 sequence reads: CASSLVVRTSSGQGETQYF. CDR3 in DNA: TGTGCCAGCAGCTTAGTTGTGCGGACTAGCTCGGGTCAGGGAGAGACCCAGTACTTC.

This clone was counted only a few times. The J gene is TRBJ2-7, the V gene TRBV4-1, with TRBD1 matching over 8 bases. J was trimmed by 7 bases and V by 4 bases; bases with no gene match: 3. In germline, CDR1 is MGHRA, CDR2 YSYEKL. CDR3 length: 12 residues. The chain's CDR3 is CASSRTGGEQYF. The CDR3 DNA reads TGCGCCAGCAGCCGAACAGGGGGTGAGCAGTACTTC.

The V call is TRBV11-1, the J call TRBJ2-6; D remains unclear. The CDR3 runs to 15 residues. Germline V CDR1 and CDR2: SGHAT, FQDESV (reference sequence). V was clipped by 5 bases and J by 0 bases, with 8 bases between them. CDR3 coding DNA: TGTGCCAGCAGCCGTGGCAACTCTGGGGCCAACGTCCTGACTTTC. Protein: CASSRGNSGANVLTF.

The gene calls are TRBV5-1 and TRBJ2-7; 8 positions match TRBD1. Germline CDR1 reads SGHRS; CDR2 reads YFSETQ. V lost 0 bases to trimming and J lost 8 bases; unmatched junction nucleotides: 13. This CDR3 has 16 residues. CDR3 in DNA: TGCGCCAGCAGCTTGGGGGAACTCAGGGGGCGCAGGAAGCAGTACTTC. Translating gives CASSLGELRGRRKQYF.

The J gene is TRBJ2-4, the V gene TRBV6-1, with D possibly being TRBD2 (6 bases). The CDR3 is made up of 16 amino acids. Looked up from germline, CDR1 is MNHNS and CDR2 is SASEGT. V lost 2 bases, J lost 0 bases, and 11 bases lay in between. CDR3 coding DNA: TGTGCCAGCAGTGAAAGGGACTTACTAGCCAAAAACATTCAGTACTTC. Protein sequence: CASSERDLLAKNIQYF.

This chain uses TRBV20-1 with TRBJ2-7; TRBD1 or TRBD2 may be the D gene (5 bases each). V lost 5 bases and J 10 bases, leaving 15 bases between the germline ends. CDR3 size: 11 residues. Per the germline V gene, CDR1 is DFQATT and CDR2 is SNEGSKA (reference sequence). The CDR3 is CSAPHGGPQYF. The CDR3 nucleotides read TGCAGTGCTCCCCATGGGGGACCCCAGTACTTC.

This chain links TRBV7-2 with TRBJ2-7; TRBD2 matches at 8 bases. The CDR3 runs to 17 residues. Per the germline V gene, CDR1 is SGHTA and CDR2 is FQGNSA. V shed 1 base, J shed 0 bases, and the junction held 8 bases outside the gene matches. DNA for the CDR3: TGTGCCAGCAGCTTAGAGGCTGGCGGGAGGAGCTCCTACGAGCAGTACTTC. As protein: CASSLEAGGRSSYEQYF. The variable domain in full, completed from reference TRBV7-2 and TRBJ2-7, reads GAGVSQSPSNKVTEKGKDVELRCDPISGHTALYWYRQSLGQGLEFLIYFQGNSAPDKSGLPSDRFSAERTGGSVSTLTIQRTQQEDSAVYLCASSLEAGGRSSYEQYFGPGTRLTVT.

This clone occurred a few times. CDR3 loop: CASSPDQGSPLHF. The CDR3 DNA reads as TGTGCCAGCAGCCCAGACCAGGGATCACCCCTCCACTTT. The gene calls are TRBV7-3 and TRBJ1-6, with a weak D call TRBD1 (5 bases). The V gene lost 5 bases and the J gene lost 10 bases, with 12 bases spanning the gap. The germline CDR1 and CDR2 sequences are SGHTA and FQGTGA. The CDR3 has 13 amino acids.

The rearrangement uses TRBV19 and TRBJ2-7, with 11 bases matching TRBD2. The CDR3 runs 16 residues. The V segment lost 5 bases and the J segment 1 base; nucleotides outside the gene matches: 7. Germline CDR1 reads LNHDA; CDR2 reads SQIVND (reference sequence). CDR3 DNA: TGTGCCAGTAGTGCACCGACTAGCGGGAAATCCTACGAGCAGTACTTC. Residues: CASSAPTSGKSYEQYF.

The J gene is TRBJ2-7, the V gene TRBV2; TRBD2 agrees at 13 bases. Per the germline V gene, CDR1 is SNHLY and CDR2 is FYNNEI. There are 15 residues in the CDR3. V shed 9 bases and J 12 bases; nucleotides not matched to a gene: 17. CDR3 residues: CASDQRGLAGAEVYF. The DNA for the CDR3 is TGTGCCAGTGACCAGCGCGGACTAGCGGGGGCTGAGGTGTACTTC.

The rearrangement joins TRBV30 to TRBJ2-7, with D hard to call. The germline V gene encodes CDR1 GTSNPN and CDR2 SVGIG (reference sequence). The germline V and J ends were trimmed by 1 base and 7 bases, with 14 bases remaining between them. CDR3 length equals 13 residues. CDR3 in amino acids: CAWSADEVREQYF. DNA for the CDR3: TGTGCCTGGAGTGCGGATGAGGTACGGGAGCAGTACTTC. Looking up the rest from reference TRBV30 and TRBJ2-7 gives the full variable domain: SQTIHQWPATLVQPVGSPLSLECTVEGTSNPNLYWYRQAAGRGLQLLFYSVGIGQISSEVPQNLSASRPQDRQFILSSKKLLLSDSGFYLCAWSADEVREQYFGPGTRLTVT.

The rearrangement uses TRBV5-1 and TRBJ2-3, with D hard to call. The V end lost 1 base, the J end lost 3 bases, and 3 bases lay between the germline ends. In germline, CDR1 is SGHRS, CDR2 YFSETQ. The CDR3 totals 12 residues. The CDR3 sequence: CASSLNTDTQYF. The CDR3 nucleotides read TGCGCCAGCAGCTTGAATACAGATACGCAGTATTTT. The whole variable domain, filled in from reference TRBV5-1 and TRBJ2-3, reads KAGVTQTPRYLIKTRGQQVTLSCSPISGHRSVSWYQQTPGQGLQFLFEYFSETQRNKGNFPGRFSGRQFSNSRSEMNVSTLELGDSALYLCASSLNTDTQYFGPGTRLTVL.

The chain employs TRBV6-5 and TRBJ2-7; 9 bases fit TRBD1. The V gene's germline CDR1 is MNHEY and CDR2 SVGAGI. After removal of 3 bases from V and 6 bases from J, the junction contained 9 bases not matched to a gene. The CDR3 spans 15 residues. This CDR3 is CASSYSGTGLSEQYF. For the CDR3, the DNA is TGTGCCAGCAGTTATTCCGGGACAGGGCTCAGCGAGCAGTACTTC.

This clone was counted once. CDR3 in amino acids: CASSLEGAEGYTF. The CDR3 bases are TGTGCCAGTAGTCTCGAAGGAGCCGAAGGCTACACCTTC. The V gene is TRBV19, the J gene TRBJ1-2; unclear D gene. Trimming cost V 5 bases and J 8 bases, with 15 bases left between them. Per germline, CDR1 LNHDA and CDR2 SQIVND (reference sequence). CDR3 length: 13 residues.

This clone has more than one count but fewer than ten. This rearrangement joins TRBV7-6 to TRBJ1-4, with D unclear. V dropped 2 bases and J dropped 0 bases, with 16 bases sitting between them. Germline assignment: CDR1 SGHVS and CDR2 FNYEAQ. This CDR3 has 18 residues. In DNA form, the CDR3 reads TGTGCCAGCAGCTTAATCGGTCTCTTTTCAGCAACTAATGAAAAACTGTTTTTT. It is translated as CASSLIGLFSATNEKLFF.

CDR3 loop: CASSLERGGTEAFF. CDR3 nucleotides: TGTGCCAGCAGCTTGGAGCGGGGGGGGACTGAAGCTTTCTTT. The V call is TRBV5-8, the J call TRBJ1-1; maybe TRBD1 (5 bases). This CDR3 has 14 residues. The V and J ends lost 0 bases and 5 bases respectively, with 11 bases between them. Germline-derived CDR1 and CDR2 are SGHTS and YDEGEE. The variable domain in full, completed from reference TRBV5-8 and TRBJ1-1, reads EAGVTQSPTHLIKTRGQQATLRCSPISGHTSVYWYQQALGLGLQFLLWYDEGEERNRGNFPPRFSGRQFPNYSSELNVNALELEDSALYLCASSLERGGTEAFFGQGTRLTVV.

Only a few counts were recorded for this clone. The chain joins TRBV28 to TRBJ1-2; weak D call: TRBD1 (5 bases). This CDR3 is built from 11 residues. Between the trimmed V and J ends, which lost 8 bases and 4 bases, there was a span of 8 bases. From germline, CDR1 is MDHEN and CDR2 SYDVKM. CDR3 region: CASSGGYGYTF. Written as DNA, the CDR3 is TGTGCCAGCTCGGGGGGCTATGGCTACACCTTC.

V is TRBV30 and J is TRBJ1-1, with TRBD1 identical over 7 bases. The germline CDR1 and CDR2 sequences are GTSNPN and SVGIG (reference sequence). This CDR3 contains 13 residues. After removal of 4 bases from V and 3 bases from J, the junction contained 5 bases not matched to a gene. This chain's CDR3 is CAWTGRGYTEAFF. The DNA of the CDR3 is TGTGCCTGGACGGGCAGGGGGTACACTGAAGCTTTCTTT.

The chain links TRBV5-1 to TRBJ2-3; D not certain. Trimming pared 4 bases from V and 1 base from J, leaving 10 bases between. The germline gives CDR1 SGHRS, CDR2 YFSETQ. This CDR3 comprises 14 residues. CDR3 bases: TGCGCCAGCAGCGCACAGATCGGCACAGATACGCAGTATTTT. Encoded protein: CASSAQIGTDTQYF. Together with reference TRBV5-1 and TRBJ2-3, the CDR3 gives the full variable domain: KAGVTQTPRYLIKTRGQQVTLSCSPISGHRSVSWYQQTPGQGLQFLFEYFSETQRNKGNFPGRFSGRQFSNSRSEMNVSTLELGDSALYLCASSAQIGTDTQYFGPGTRLTVL.

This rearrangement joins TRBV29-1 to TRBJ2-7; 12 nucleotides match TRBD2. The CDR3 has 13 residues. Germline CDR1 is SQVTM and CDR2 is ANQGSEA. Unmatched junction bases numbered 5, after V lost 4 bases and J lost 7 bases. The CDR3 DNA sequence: TGCAGCGTTGTGACTAGCGGGGGCGGGGAGCAGTACTTC. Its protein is CSVVTSGGGEQYF.

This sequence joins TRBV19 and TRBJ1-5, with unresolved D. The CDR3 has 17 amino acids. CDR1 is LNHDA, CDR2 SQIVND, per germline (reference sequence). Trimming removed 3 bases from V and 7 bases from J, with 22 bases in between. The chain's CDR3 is CASSIHSGGLSSQPQHF. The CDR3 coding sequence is TGTGCCAGTAGTATCCACTCCGGAGGACTTAGTTCGCAGCCCCAGCATTTT.

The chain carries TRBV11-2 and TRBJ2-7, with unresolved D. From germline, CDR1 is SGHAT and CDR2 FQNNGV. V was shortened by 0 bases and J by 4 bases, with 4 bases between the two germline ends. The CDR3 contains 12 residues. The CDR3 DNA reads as TGTGCCAGCAGCTTAGATCGTTACGAGCAGTACTTC. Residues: CASSLDRYEQYF.

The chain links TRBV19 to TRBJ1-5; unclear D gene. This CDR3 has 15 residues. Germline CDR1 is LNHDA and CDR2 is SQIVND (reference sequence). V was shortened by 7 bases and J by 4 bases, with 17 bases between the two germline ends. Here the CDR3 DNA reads TGTGCCAGTACCCTCCCCTTAGTCAGGAATCAGCCCCAGCATTTT. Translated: CASTLPLVRNQPQHF.